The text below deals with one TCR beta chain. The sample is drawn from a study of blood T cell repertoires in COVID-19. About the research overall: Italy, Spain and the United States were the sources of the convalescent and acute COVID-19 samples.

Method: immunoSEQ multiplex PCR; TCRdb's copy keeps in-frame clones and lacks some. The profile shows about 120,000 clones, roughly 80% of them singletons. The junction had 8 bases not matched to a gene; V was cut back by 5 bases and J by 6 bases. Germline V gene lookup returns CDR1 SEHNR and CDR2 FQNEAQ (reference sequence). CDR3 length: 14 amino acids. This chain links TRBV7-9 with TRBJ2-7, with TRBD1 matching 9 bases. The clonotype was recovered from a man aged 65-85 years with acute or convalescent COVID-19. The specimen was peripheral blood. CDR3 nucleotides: TGTGCCAGCAGCCCCCGGACAGGGGCCTCCGAGCAGTACTTC. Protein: CASSPRTGASEQYF. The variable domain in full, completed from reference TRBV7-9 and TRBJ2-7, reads DTGVSQNPRHKITKRGQNVTFRCDPISEHNRLYWYRQTLGQGPEFLTYFQNEAQLEKSRLLSDRFSAERPKGSFSTLEIQRTEQGDSAMYLCASSPRTGASEQYFGPGTRLTVT.